A selection of T cell receptor beta chains follows, all from one sample in a study of blood T cells in healthy people across ages. TCRdb re-called the 5' RACE reads through MiXCR, storing one row per CDR3 protein. The table has about 680,000 distinct CDR3 sequences, around 49% seen once. Source material: blood. The receptors stem from a woman aged 55-70 years in good health. Both conserved end residues are trimmed from each CDR3.

TRBV14 ASSLLNSYYEQF
TRBV7-6 ASSLGRLGRWRNEQF
TRBV12-3/TRBV12-4 ASRASSAPDTEY
TRBV2 ASSPSVSGELF
TRBV27 ASSLTPFGGYNEQF
TRBV6-1 ASNPQHGDYGYT
TRBV25-1 ASSEYISGNEQY
TRBV29-1 SVDAGTNYGYT
TRBV27 ASRFGTGGEQF
TRBV29-1 SVEVRAGQPQH
TRBV2 ASLAGAQF
TRBV21-1 ASSKYRAGAQY
TRBV28 ASHTGMSGYT
TRBV7-2 ASSLSPSSQNNEQF
TRBV5-1 ASSLEGIPNNEQF
TRBV7-2 ASSSLTSGRGDTQY
TRBV6-2/TRBV6-3 ASNRAGDHYEQY
TRBV20-1 SARAPNTGGTQY
TRBV29-1 SVVRTPETQF
TRBV5-5 ASSSGGLAEQETQY
TRBV6-2/TRBV6-3 ASGQGSGGELF
TRBV10-3 AISDRVSGANVPT
TRBV3-1 ASSQDPARGNNEKLF
TRBV20-1 SASQGRTYGQY
TRBV2 ASCLEGGTQETQY
TRBV29-1 SVVVVGQGYEQY